This T cell receptor beta chain was sequenced in a study of Graves' ophthalmopathy and Graves' hyperthyroidism. Amplifying from RNA transcripts, the study obtained TCR beta CDR3 regions. After a first-round RT-PCR with HTBI primers, a second-round multiplex PCR was run. TCRdb independently ran MiXCR on the multiplex PCR reads; one entry per CDR3 protein. The sample holds 600,000 to 950,000 distinct CDR3 sequences, 40% seen once. To note about this clonotype: What it binds is unknown.

Study-wide results and caveats: A majority of expanded thyroid clonotypes exceeding 0.001 frequency were likewise present in blood.

A diagnosis was made from clinical symptoms together with serum thyroxine, TRAb, thyroid ultrasound and orbital computed tomography. The sequenced sample was peripheral blood. This sequence originates from an adult man with Graves' ophthalmopathy.

For the CDR3, the DNA is TGTGCCAGCAGTGAAGTATACAGGGTCGGTAGTGGCTACACCTTC. Translation gives CASSEVYRVGSGYTF. The gene calls are TRBV2 and TRBJ1-2; perhaps TRBD1 as D (6 bases). V was cut by 1 base and J by 7 bases, with 16 bases left in between. Germline V gene lookup returns CDR1 SNHLY and CDR2 FYNNEI. The CDR3 runs 15 residues.